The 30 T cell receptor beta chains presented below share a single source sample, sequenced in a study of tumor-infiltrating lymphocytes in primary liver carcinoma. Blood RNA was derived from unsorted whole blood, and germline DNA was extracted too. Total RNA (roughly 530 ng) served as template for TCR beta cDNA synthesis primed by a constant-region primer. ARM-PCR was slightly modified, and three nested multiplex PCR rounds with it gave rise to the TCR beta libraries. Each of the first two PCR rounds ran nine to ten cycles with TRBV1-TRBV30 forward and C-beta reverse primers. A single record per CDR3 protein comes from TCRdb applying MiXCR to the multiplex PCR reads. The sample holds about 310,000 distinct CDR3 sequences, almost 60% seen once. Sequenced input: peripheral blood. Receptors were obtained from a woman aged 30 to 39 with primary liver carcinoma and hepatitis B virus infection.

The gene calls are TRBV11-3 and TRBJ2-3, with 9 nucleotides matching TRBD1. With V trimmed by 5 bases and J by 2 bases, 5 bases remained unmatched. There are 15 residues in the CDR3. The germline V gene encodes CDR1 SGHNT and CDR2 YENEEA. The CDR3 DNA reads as TGTGCCAGCAGCAGAAGGACAGGGGACACAGATACGCAGTATTTT. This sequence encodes CASSRRTGDTDTQYF. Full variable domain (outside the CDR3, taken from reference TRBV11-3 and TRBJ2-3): EAGVVQSPRYKIIEKKQPVAFWCNPISGHNTLYWYLQNLGQGPELLIRYENEEAVDDSQLPKDRFSAERLKGVDSTLKIQPAELGDSAVYLCASSRRTGDTDTQYFGPGTRLTVL.

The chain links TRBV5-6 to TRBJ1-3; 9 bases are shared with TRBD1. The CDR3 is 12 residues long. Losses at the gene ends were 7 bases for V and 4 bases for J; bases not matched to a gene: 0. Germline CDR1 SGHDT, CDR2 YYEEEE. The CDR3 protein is CASGQGGNTIYF. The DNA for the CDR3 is TGTGCCAGCGGACAGGGGGGAAACACCATATATTTT.

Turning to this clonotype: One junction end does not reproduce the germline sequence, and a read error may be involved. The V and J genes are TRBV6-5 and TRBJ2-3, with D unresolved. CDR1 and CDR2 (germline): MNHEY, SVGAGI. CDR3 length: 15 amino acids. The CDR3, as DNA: TGTACCAGCAGTTCCTATAGTTCTTCGGTCGATACGCAGTATTTT. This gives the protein CTSSSYSSSVDTQYF.

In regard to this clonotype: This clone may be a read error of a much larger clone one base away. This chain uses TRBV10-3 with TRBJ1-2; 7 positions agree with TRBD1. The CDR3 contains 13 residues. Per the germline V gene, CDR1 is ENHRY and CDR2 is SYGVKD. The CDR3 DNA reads TGTACCACCCAGTTCGGACAGGACTATGGCTACACCTTC. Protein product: CTTQFGQDYGYTF.

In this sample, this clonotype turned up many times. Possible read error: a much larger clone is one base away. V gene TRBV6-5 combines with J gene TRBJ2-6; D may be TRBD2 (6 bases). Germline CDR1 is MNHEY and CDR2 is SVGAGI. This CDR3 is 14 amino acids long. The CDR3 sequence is CASSRDSGTNVLTF. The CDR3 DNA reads TGTGCCAGCAGTCGGGACTCTGGGACCAACGTCCTGACTTTC.

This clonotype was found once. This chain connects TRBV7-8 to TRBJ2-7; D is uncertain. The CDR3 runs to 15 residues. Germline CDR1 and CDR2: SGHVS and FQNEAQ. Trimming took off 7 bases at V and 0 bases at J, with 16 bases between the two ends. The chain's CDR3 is CASTGRSLSSYEQYF. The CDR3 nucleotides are TGTGCCAGCACAGGACGAAGTCTTAGCTCCTACGAGCAGTACTTC.

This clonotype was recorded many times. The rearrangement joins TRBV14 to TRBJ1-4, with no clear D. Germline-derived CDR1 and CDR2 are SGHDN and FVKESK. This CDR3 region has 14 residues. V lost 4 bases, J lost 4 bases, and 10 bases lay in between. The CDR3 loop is CASSRRRNNEKLFF. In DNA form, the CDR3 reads TGTGCCAGCAGCCGAAGACGGAATAATGAAAAACTGTTTTTT. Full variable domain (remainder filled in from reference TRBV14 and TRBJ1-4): EAGVTQFPSHSVIEKGQTVTLRCDPISGHDNLYWYRRVMGKEIKFLLHFVKESKQDESGMPNNRFLAERTGGTYSTLKVQPAELEDSGVYFCASSRRRNNEKLFFGSGTQLSVL.

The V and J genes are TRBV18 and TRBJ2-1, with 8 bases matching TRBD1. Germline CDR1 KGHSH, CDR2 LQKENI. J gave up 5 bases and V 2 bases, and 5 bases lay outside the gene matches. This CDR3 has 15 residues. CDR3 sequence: CASSPMGQENNEQFF. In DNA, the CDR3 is TGTGCCAGCTCACCAATGGGACAGGAGAACAATGAGCAGTTCTTC.

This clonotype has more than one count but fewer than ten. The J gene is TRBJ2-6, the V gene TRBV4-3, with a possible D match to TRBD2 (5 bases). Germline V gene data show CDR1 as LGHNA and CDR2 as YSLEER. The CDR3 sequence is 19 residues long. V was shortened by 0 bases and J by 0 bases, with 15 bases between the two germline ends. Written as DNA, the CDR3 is TGCGCCAGCAGCCAAGATTATCCGGGATTTTACTCTGGGGCCAACGTCCTGACTTTC. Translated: CASSQDYPGFYSGANVLTF.

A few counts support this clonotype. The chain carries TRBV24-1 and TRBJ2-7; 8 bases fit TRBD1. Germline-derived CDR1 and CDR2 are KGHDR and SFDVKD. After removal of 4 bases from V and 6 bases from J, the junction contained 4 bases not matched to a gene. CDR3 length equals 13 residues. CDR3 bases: TGTGCCACCAGTGACCGGACAGGGTCCGAGCAGTACTTC. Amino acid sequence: CATSDRTGSEQYF.

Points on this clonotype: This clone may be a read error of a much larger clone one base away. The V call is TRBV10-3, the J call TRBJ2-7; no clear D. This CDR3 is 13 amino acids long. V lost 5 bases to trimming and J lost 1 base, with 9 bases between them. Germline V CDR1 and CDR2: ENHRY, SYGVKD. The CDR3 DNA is TGTGCCATCAGTCCTATAGAGTCCTACGAGCAGTACTTC. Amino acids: CAISPIESYEQYF.

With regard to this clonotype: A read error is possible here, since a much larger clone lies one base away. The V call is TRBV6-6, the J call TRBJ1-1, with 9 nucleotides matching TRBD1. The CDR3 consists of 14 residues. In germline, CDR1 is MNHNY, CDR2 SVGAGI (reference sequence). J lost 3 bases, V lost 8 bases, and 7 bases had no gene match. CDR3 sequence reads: CASCEQGADTEAFF. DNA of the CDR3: TGTGCCAGCTGTGAACAGGGGGCTGACACTGAAGCTTTCTTT.

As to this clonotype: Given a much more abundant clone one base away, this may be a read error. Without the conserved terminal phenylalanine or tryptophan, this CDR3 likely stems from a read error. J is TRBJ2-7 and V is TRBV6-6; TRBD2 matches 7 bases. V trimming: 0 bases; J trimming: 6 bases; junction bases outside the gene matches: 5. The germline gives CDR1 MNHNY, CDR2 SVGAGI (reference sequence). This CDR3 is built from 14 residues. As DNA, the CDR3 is TGTGCCAGCAGTTACTCGGGTATAGCGGGCGAGCAGTACTTA. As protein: CASSYSGIAGEQYL.

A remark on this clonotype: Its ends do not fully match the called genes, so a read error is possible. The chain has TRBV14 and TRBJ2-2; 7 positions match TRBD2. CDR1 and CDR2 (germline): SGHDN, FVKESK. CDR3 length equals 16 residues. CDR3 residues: CVSSPPGRFGTGELFF. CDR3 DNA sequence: TGTGTCAGCAGCCCTCCCGGGAGGTTCGGCACCGGGGAGCTGTTTTTT.

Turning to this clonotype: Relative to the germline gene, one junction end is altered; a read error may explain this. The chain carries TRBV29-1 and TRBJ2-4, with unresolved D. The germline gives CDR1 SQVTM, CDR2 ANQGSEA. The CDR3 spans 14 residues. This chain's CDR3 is CCVTEVGAKNIQYF. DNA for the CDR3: TGCTGCGTTACGGAAGTGGGGGCCAAAAACATTCAGTACTTC.

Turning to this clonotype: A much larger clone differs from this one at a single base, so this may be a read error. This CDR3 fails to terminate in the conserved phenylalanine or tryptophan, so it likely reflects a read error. CDR3 in DNA: TGTGCCAGCAAAAAGGGGGAAGGTGGCACTGAAGCTTTCTTA. Translation: CASKKGEGGTEAFL. The chain links TRBV6-6 to TRBJ1-1; maybe TRBD1 (6 bases). The CDR3 runs 14 residues. The germline V gene has CDR1 MNHNY and CDR2 SVGAGI (reference sequence). The V end was cut by 7 bases, the J end by 4 bases, with 16 bases between.

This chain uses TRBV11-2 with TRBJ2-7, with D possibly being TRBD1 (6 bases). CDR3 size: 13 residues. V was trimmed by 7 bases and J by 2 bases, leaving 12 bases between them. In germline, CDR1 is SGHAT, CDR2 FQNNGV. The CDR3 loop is CASNFGQPYEQYF. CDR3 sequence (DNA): TGTGCCAGCAACTTTGGACAGCCCTACGAGCAGTACTTC.

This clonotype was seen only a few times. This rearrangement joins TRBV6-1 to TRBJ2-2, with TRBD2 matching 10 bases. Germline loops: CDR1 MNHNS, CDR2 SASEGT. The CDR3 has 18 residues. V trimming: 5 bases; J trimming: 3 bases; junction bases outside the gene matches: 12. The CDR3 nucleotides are TGTGCCAGCAGTAGAGCGGGAGGGCATAGACCGGACACCGGGGAGCTGTTTTTT. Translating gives CASSRAGGHRPDTGELFF.

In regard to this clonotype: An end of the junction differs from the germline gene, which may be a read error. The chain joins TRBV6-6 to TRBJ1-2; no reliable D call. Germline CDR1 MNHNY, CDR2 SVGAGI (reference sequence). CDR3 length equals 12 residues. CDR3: CTSSFSGDGSTF. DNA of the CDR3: TGTACCAGCAGTTTTAGTGGCGATGGCTCCACCTTC.

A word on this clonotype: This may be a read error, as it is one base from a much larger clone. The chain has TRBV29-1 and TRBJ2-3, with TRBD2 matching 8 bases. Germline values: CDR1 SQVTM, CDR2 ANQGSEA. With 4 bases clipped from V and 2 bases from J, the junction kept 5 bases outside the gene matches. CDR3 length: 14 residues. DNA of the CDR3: TGCAGCGTTGCCGGGAGGGCCGACACAGATACGCAGTATTTT. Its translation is CSVAGRADTDTQYF.

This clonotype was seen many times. The CDR3: CASSLIVRTVAFF. The CDR3, as DNA: TGTGCCAGCAGCTTAATAGTCCGAACGGTAGCTTTCTTT. This chain joins TRBV11-2 and TRBJ1-1; D is uncertain. The CDR3 length is 13 residues. Germline loops: CDR1 SGHAT, CDR2 FQNNGV. Trimming cost V 2 bases and J 10 bases, with 14 bases left between them.

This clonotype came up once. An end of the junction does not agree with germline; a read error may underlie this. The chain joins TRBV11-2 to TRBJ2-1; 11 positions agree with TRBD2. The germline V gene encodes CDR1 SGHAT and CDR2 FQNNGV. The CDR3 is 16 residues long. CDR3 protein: CANSQMRLAGGNEQFF. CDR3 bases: TGTGCCAACAGCCAGATGAGGCTAGCGGGAGGTAATGAGCAGTTCTTC.

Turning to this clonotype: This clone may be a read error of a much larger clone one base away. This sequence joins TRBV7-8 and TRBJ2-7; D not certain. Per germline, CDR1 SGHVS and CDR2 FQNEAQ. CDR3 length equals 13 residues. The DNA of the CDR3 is TGTGCCAGCAGCTTTGGGATTACCTACAAGCAGTACTTC. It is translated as CASSFGITYKQYF.

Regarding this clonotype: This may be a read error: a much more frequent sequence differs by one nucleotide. The CDR3 protein is CASSEPGEKGPRAFF. CDR3 sequence (DNA): TGTGCCAGCAGTGAACCTGGAGAGAAGGGTCCAAGAGCTTTCTTT. The chain has TRBV6-2 or TRBV6-3 and TRBJ1-1; no firm D call. This CDR3 is built from 15 residues. The V gene's germline CDR1 is MNHEY and CDR2 SVGEGT. The V and J ends lost 5 bases and 10 bases respectively, with 23 bases between them.

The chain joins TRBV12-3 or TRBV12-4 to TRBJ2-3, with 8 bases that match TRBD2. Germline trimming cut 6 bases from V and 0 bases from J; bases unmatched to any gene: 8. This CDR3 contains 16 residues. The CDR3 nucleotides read TGTGCCAGCAGCGCCAAGACTAGCGCTAGCACAGATACGCAGTATTTT. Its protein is CASSAKTSASTDTQYF.

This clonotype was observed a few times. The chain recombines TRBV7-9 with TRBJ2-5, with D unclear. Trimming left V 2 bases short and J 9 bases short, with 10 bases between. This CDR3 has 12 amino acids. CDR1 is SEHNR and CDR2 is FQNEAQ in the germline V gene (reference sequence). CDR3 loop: CASSLRVEAQYF. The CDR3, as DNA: TGTGCCAGCAGCTTAAGGGTCGAGGCCCAGTACTTC.

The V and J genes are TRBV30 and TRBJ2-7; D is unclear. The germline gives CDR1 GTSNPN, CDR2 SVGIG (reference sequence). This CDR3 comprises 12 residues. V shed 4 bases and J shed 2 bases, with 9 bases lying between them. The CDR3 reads CAWNVMTYEQYF. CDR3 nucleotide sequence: TGTGCCTGGAACGTAATGACCTACGAGCAGTACTTC.

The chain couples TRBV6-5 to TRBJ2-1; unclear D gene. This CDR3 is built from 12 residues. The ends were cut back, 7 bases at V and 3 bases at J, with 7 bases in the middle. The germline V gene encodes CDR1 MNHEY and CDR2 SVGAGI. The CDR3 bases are TGTGCCAGCATGGGGTACTACAATGAGCAGTTCTTC. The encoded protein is CASMGYYNEQFF.

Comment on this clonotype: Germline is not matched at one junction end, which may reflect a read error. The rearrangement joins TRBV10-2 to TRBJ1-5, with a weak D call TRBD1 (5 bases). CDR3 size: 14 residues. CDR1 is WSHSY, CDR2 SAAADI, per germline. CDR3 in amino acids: CASSTGTTGRPRHF. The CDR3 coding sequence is TGCGCCAGCAGTACCGGGACTACGGGGCGGCCCCGGCATTTT.

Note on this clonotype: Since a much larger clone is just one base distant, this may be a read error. The CDR3 bases are TGTGCCAGCAGTGACCCGTCTAGCGGTGTCTACAATGAGCAGTCCTTC. It codes for CASSDPSSGVYNEQSF. The rearrangement uses TRBV6-5 and TRBJ2-1; 7 nucleotides agree with TRBD2. The germline gives CDR1 MNHEY, CDR2 SVGAGI. The CDR3 has 16 amino acids.